These T cell receptor beta chains were read from a single sample in a study of blood T cell repertoires in COVID-19. Measured with immunoSEQ multiplex PCR; TCRdb has only the in-frame clones, and not every one. The sample carries about 120,000 clones, 85% recorded once. Sequencing input: peripheral blood. These receptors all stem from an elderly woman with acute or convalescent COVID-19. The CDR3 runs from the conserved cysteine through the conserved F or W. The D gene is left open where the match is weak. A row's size may be missing; if present it is once, few, many or a size class.

15,TRBV18,TRBJ2-7,.,TRBD1,CASSRRQGVPYEQYF,TGTGCCAGCTCACGAAGGCAGGGGGTTCCCTACGAGCAGTACTTC
15,TRBV7-8,TRBJ2-7,.,TRBD1,CASSLRTGSSYEQYF,TGTGCCAGCAGCTTGAGGACAGGGAGCTCCTACGAGCAGTACTTC
15,TRBV5-1,TRBJ2-1,.,TRBD1,CASSLAGTGLGEQFF,TGCGCCAGCAGCCTCGCCGGGACAGGGCTCGGTGAGCAGTTCTTC
15,TRBV6-5,TRBJ2-5,.,TRBD2,CASSRGVGSQETQYF,TGTGCCAGCAGTCGGGGGGTGGGAAGCCAAGAGACCCAGTACTTC
13,TRBV7-3,TRBJ1-1,.,.,CASSFGALTEAFF,TGTGCCAGCAGCTTTGGGGCGCTCACTGAAGCTTTCTTT
14,TRBV5-1,TRBJ1-1,.,.,CASSSQGGSTEAFF,TGCGCCAGCAGCTCTCAAGGGGGTAGCACTGAAGCTTTCTTT
19,TRBV7-2,TRBJ2-6,once,TRBD1,CASSLASRGLRSGANVLTF,TGTGCCAGCAGCTTAGCGAGCAGGGGGCTCCGATCTGGGGCCAACGTCCTGACTTTC
14,TRBV27,TRBJ1-3,.,.,CASSTTASGNTIYF,TGTGCCAGCAGTACGACAGCCTCTGGAAACACCATATATTTT
14,TRBV19,TRBJ1-3,.,.,CASTLGGSGNTIYF,TGTGCCAGTACCTTGGGGGGCTCTGGAAACACCATATATTTT
15,TRBV5-1,TRBJ2-3,.,.,CASSLSRGGTDTQYF,TGCGCCAGCAGCTTGAGCAGGGGAGGCACAGATACGCAGTATTTT
14,TRBV15,TRBJ1-1,once,.,CATSAETGKGGAFF,TGTGCCACCAGCGCCGAAACAGGGAAGGGCGGAGCTTTCTTT
14,TRBV7-9,TRBJ2-5,.,TRBD2,CASSLLAGKETQYF,TGTGCCAGCAGCCTATTAGCGGGGAAAGAGACCCAGTACTTC
15,TRBV9,TRBJ2-5,.,.,CASSVAMDAGKTQYF,TGTGCCAGCAGCGTAGCTATGGACGCGGGAAAGACCCAGTACTTC
15,TRBV28,TRBJ1-2,.,TRBD1,CASSLPGQGALGYTF,TGTGCCAGCAGTTTGCCAGGACAGGGGGCTTTGGGCTACACCTTC
13,TRBV6-5,TRBJ1-1,.,.,CASSRAGNTEAFF,TGTGCCAGCAGCCGGGCGGGGAACACTGAAGCTTTCTTT
15,TRBV4-2,TRBJ1-2,.,TRBD1,CASSPGQGAGYGYTF,TGTGCCAGCAGCCCGGGACAGGGGGCTGGCTATGGCTACACCTTC
13,TRBV7-3,TRBJ2-3,.,.,CASSLGGKDTQYF,TGTGCCAGCAGCTTAGGCGGGAAAGATACGCAGTATTTT
16,TRBV10-3,TRBJ1-2,.,TRBD1,CAISVKNRDRAYGYTF,TGTGCCATCAGTGTAAAGAACCGGGACAGGGCCTATGGCTACACCTTC
15,TRBV5-4,TRBJ1-1,once,.,CASSLDEGLITEAFF,TGTGCCAGCAGCTTGGACGAGGGCCTGATCACTGAAGCTTTCTTT
13,TRBV18,TRBJ2-7,.,.,CASSRDIPNEQYF,TGTGCCAGCTCACGGGACATCCCCAACGAGCAGTACTTC
9,TRBV20-1,TRBJ1-1,.,.,CSARGGAFF,TGCAGTGCTAGGGGGGGAGCTTTCTTT
15,TRBV28,TRBJ2-6,.,TRBD1,CASSSTGVGANVLTF,TGTGCCAGCAGTTCCACAGGGGTTGGGGCCAACGTCCTGACTTTC
16,TRBV9,TRBJ2-2,.,.,CASSVSLRGNTGELFF,TGTGCCAGCAGCGTGTCCTTGAGAGGGAACACCGGGGAGCTGTTTTTT
15,TRBV2,TRBJ1-5,.,.,CASSEGLASNQPQHF,TGTGCCAGCAGCGAGGGATTAGCTAGCAATCAGCCCCAGCATTTT
13,TRBV6-5,TRBJ1-1,.,.,CASSYSRNTEAFF,TGTGCCAGCAGTTACTCGAGGAACACTGAAGCTTTCTTT
13,TRBV28,TRBJ1-5,once,.,CASSYGGNQPQHF,TGTGCCAGCAGTTACGGAGGCAATCAGCCCCAGCATTTT
13,TRBV6-6,TRBJ2-5,.,TRBD1,CASSGTGQETQYF,TGTGCCAGCAGTGGGACAGGGCAAGAGACCCAGTACTTC
14,TRBV6-2/TRBV6-3,TRBJ2-3,few,TRBD1,CASSLGQGADTQYF,TGTGCCAGCAGTTTGGGACAGGGTGCAGATACGCAGTATTTT
14,TRBV6-1,TRBJ1-2,.,.,CASSERGNSYGYTF,TGTGCCAGCAGTGAAAGGGGAAATTCCTATGGCTACACCTTC
14,TRBV7-2,TRBJ2-2,.,.,CASSLDIAAGELFF,TGTGCCAGCAGCTTAGATATCGCGGCCGGGGAGCTGTTTTTT
14,TRBV5-1,TRBJ1-1,.,.,CASSGAYRNTEAFF,TGCGCCAGCAGCGGGGCCTACAGGAACACTGAAGCTTTCTTT
14,TRBV28,TRBJ2-3,.,.,CASGGRGFTDTQYF,TGTGCCAGCGGAGGCCGGGGGTTCACAGATACGCAGTATTTT
14,TRBV27,TRBJ1-5,.,.,CASSGGGTGQPQHF,TGTGCCAGCAGTGGCGGGGGGACGGGTCAGCCCCAGCATTTT
13,TRBV12-3/TRBV12-4,TRBJ1-5,.,.,CASSVGGGQPQHF,TGTGCCAGCAGCGTGGGCGGAGGGCAGCCCCAGCATTTT
14,TRBV6-1,TRBJ2-7,.,.,CASSEQGGPYEQYF,TGTGCCAGCAGTGAACAGGGGGGCCCCTACGAGCAGTACTTC
13,TRBV12-3/TRBV12-4,TRBJ2-4,once,TRBD1,CASSPGQKNIQYF,TGTGCCAGCAGTCCGGGACAGAAAAACATTCAGTACTTC
14,TRBV18,TRBJ2-5,.,.,CASSPFGLVEEQYF,TGTGCCAGCTCACCATTCGGACTGGTCGAGGAGCAGTACTTC
13,TRBV19,TRBJ1-1,.,.,CASSATGTPEAFF,TGTGCCAGTAGTGCCACAGGGACCCCTGAAGCTTTCTTT
13,TRBV6-5,TRBJ2-7,.,.,CASSYGRRGEQYF,TGTGCCAGCAGTTACGGGCGGAGGGGCGAGCAGTACTTC
16,TRBV7-8,TRBJ1-1,.,.,CASSPRRLAMNTEAFF,TGTGCCAGCAGCCCTAGAAGGTTGGCAATGAACACTGAAGCTTTCTTT
14,TRBV5-6,TRBJ2-1,once,TRBD1,CASRYRGLSNEQFF,TGTGCCAGCAGGTACAGGGGATTGAGCAATGAGCAGTTCTTC
15,TRBV6-5,TRBJ1-4,.,TRBD1,CASSRQGTLVEKLFF,TGTGCCAGCAGTCGACAGGGAACACTTGTTGAAAAACTGTTTTTT
16,TRBV7-6,TRBJ1-1,.,TRBD1,CASSDRDREMNTEAFF,TGTGCCAGCAGCGATAGGGACAGGGAAATGAACACTGAAGCTTTCTTT
14,TRBV7-3,TRBJ1-2,.,TRBD1,CASSRDRTNYGYTF,TGTGCCAGCAGCCGGGACAGGACTAACTATGGCTACACCTTC
14,TRBV19,TRBJ1-4,.,.,CATGRTAGYEKLFF,TGTGCCACCGGCAGGACGGCAGGGTATGAAAAACTGTTTTTT
17,TRBV28,TRBJ1-2,.,.,CASRSLGHPTSNYGYTF,TGTGCCAGCAGATCGTTAGGACATCCGACCTCCAACTATGGCTACACCTTC
16,TRBV6-2/TRBV6-3,TRBJ2-1,.,TRBD2,CASSFYAASGGGEQFF,TGTGCCAGCAGTTTTTATGCCGCTAGCGGGGGTGGTGAGCAGTTCTTC
16,TRBV3-1/TRBV3-2,TRBJ2-5,few,TRBD2,CASSLWTSQGQETQYF,TGTGCCAGCAGCCTTTGGACTAGTCAGGGCCAAGAGACCCAGTACTTC
16,TRBV15,TRBJ2-1,.,TRBD1,CATSKGDSWLGYEQFF,TGTGCCACCAGCAAAGGGGACAGTTGGTTAGGTTATGAGCAGTTCTTC
14,TRBV18,TRBJ2-3,.,TRBD1,CASSGTGVTDTQYF,TGTGCCAGCTCAGGGACAGGGGTCACAGATACGCAGTATTTT